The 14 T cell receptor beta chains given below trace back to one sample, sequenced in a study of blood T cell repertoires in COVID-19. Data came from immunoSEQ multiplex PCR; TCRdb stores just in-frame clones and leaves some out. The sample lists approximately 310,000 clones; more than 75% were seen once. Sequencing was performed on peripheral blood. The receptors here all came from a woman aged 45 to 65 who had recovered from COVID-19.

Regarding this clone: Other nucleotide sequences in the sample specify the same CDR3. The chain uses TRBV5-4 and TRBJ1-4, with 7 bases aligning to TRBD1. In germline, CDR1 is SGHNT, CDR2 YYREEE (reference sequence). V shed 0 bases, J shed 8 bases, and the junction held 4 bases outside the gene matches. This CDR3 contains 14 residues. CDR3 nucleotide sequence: TGTGCCAGCAGCTTGGGACAGGGAAACGAAAAACTGTTTTTT. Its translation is CASSLGQGNEKLFF.

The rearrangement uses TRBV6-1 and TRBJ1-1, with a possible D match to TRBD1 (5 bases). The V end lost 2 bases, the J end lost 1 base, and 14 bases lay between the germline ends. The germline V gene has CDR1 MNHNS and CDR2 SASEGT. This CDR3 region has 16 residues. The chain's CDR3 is CASSERGRPRNTEAFF. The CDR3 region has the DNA TGTGCCAGCAGTGAAAGGGGTCGGCCACGGAACACTGAAGCTTTCTTT.

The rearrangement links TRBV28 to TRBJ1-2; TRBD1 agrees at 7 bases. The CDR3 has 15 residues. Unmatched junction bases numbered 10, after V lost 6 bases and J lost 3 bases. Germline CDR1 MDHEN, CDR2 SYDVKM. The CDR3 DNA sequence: TGTGCCAGCAGGCGGACGACAGGGTGGGACTATGGCTACACCTTC. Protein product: CASRRTTGWDYGYTF.

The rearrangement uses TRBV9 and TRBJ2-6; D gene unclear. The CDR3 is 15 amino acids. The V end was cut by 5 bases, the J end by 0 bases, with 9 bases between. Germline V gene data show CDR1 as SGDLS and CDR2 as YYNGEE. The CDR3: CASSGRNSGANVLTF. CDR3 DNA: TGTGCCAGCAGTGGCAGAAACTCTGGGGCCAACGTCCTGACTTTC.

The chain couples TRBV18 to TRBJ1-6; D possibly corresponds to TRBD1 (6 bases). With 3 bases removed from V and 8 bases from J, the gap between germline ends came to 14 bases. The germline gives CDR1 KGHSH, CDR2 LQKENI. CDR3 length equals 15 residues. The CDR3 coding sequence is TGTGCCAGCTCACCTTACAGGGCGCGGCATTCACCCCTCCACTTT. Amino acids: CASSPYRARHSPLHF.

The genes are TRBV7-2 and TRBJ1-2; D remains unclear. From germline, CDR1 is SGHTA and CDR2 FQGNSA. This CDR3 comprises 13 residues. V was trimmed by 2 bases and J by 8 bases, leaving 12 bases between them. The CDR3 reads CASSLSAGVGYTF. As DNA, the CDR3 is TGTGCCAGCAGCTTATCTGCCGGGGTCGGCTACACCTTC.

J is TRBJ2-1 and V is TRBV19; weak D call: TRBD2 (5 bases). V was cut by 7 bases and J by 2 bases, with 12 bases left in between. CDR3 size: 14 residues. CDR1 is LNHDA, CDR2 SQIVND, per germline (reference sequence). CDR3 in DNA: TGTGCCAGTACTAGCAGACATACCTACAATGAGCAGTTCTTC. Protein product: CASTSRHTYNEQFF.

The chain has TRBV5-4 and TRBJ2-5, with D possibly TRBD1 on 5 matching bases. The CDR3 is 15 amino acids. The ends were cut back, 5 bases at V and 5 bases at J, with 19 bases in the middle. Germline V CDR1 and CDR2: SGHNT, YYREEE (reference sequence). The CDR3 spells CASSIGSRVIETQYF. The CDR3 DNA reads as TGTGCCAGCAGTATTGGTAGCAGGGTAATTGAGACCCAGTACTTC. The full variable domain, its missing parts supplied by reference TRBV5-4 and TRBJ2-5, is ETGVTQSPTHLIKTRGQQVTLRCSSQSGHNTVSWYQQALGQGPQFIFQYYREEENGRGNFPPRFSGLQFPNYSSELNVNALELDDSALYLCASSIGSRVIETQYFGPGTRLLVL.

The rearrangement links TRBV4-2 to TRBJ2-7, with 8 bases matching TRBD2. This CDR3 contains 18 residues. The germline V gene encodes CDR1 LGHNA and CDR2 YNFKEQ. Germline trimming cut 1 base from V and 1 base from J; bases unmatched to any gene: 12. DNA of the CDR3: TGTGCCAGCAGCCAAGGCGAGGGGTCGCGGGAGGTGTCCTACGAGCAGTACTTC. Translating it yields CASSQGEGSREVSYEQYF.

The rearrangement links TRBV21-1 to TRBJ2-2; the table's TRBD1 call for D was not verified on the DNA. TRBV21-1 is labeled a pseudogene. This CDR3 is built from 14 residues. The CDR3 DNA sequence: TGTGCCAGCAGCGAAACAGGGGACACCGGGGAGCTGTTTTTT. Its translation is CASSETGDTGELFF.

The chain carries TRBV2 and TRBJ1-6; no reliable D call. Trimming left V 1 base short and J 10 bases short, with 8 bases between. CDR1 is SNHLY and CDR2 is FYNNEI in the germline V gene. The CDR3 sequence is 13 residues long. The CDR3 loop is CASSEGLSSPLHF. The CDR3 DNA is TGTGCCAGCAGTGAAGGGTTGAGCTCACCCCTCCACTTT.

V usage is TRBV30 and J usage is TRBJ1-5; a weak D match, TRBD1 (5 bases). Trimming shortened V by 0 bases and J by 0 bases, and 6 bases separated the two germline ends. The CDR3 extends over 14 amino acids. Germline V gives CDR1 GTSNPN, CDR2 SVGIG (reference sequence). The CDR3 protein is CAWSVTGSNQPQHF. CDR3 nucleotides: TGTGCCTGGAGTGTAACAGGTAGCAATCAGCCCCAGCATTTT.

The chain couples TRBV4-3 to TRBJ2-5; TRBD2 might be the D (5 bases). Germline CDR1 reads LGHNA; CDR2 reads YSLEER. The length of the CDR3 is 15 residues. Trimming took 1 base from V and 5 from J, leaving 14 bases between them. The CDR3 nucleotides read TGCGCCAGCAGCCAAGCCCTAGCTATTGAGGAGACCCAGTACTTC. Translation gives CASSQALAIEETQYF.

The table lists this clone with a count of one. In DNA, the CDR3 is TGTGCCAGCAGTCCCGACAGGCGGAGTACTGAAGCTTTCTTT. It specifies CASSPDRRSTEAFF. The genes are TRBV5-4 and TRBJ1-1; possibly TRBD1 for D (6 bases). Germline-derived CDR1 and CDR2 are SGHNT and YYREEE (reference sequence). V gave up 5 bases and J gave up 5 bases, with 16 bases separating them. The CDR3 spans 14 residues.